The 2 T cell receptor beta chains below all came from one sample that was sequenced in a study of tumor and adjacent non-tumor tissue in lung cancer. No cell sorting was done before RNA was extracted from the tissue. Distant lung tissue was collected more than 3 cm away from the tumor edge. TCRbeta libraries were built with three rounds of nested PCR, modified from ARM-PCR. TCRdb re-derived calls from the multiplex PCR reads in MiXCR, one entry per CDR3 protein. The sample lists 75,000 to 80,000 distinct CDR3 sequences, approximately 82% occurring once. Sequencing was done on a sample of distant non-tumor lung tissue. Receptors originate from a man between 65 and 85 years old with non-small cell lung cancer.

CDR3 nucleotide sequence: TGTGCCAGCGGATTTATTAGCGGGAGGGCAGACGAGCAGTACTTC. This encodes CASGFISGRADEQYF. This rearrangement joins TRBV6-5 to TRBJ2-7, with 11 nucleotides matching TRBD2. Germline loops: CDR1 MNHEY, CDR2 SVGAGI. V dropped 8 bases and J dropped 5; count of bases not matched to a gene: 11. The CDR3 has 15 residues.

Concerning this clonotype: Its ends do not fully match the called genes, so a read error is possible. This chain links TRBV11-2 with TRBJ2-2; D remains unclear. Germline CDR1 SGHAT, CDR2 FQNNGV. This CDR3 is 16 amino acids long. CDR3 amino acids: CGSSLVGTLVVGELFF. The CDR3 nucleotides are TGTGGCAGCAGCTTAGTGGGCACATTGGTTGTCGGGGAGCTGTTTTTT.